This entry lists 4 T cell receptor beta chains sequenced from one sample in a study of post-analysis software for immune sequencing data. Which antigens these TCRs recognize remains unknown. The study's findings and limits: With TRBV5-6, TRBV5-1 and TRBV20-1 included, about 5 TRBV segments were more frequent in patients than in controls.

Unique molecular identifiers had been added to the TCR beta cDNA libraries. One entry per CDR3 protein results from TCRdb running MiXCR on the PCR reads. The sample has some 690,000 distinct CDR3 sequences, approximately 60% seen once. The sequenced sample consisted of blood. The source of these receptors is a girl aged 2-10 years with multiple sclerosis.

The V gene is TRBV7-2, the J gene TRBJ1-5; D gene unclear. Germline-derived CDR1 and CDR2 are SGHTA and FQGNSA. This CDR3 comprises 13 residues. Trimming cost V 5 bases and J 5 bases, with 10 bases left between them. The CDR3 loop reads CASSPFWDQPQHF. In DNA form, the CDR3 reads TGTGCCAGCAGCCCCTTTTGGGATCAGCCCCAGCATTTT. Complete variable domain (other parts from reference TRBV7-2 and TRBJ1-5): GAGVSQSPSNKVTEKGKDVELRCDPISGHTALYWYRQSLGQGLEFLIYFQGNSAPDKSGLPSDRFSAERTGGSVSTLTIQRTQQEDSAVYLCASSPFWDQPQHFGDGTRLSIL.

The genes are TRBV29-1 and TRBJ1-4; a possible D gene is TRBD1 (5 bases). This CDR3 contains 12 residues. Germline V lookup: CDR1 SQVTM, CDR2 ANQGSEA. Trimming shortened V by 2 bases and J by 8 bases, and 9 bases separated the two germline ends. The CDR3 region has the DNA TGCAGCGTTGAACAGGGAAGGGAAAAACTGTTTTTT. Its protein product is CSVEQGREKLFF.

CDR3 loop: CATSDSGTPTGELFF. CDR3 bases: TGTGCCACCAGTGATTCTGGGACACCGACCGGGGAGCTGTTTTTT. V and J are TRBV24-1 and TRBJ2-2; D may be TRBD1 (6 bases). CDR1 and CDR2 from the germline V gene are KGHDR and SFDVKD. Trimming took 2 bases from V and 5 from J, leaving 11 bases between them. The CDR3 runs to 15 residues.

This clonotype was detected ten times or more. The rearrangement uses TRBV12-3 or TRBV12-4 and TRBJ2-5; perhaps TRBD2 as D (6 bases). The CDR3 runs 13 residues. The ends were cut back, 8 bases at V and 2 bases at J, with 12 bases in the middle. CDR3 residues: CASSSRGQETQYF. CDR3 nucleotides: TGTGCCAGCTCCTCCCGGGGGCAAGAGACCCAGTACTTC.